This is a list of T cell receptor beta chains from one sample in a study of cytomegalovirus exposure and HLA in healthy donors. Assay used: immunoSEQ multiplex PCR; TCRdb lists only in-frame clones, some missing. The top ten clones hold 0.95% to 1.5% of a sample with around 140,000 clones, about 88% of them seen once. Sequencing was carried out using PBMCs. All receptors derive from a young woman in good health and CMV-seronegative. CDR3s include the opening cysteine and the closing phenylalanine or tryptophan. The order of the fields is J gene, D gene, clone size, V gene, CDR3 protein, CDR3 DNA. A D gene is named only where the DNA matches it firmly. For some rows the clone size is stated as once, few or many, or as a class when expanded; others skip it.

TRBJ2-2 NA NA TRBV9 CASSVGRGTTGELFF TGTGCCAGCAGCGTCGGGCGGGGGACAACCGGGGAGCTGTTTTTT
TRBJ1-4 NA NA TRBV6-5 CASKDQGLAEKLFF TGTGCCAGCAAAGATCAGGGACTGGCTGAAAAACTGTTTTTT
TRBJ1-5 NA NA TRBV5-1 CASSLDAGNQPQHF TGCGCCAGCAGCTTGGATGCAGGGAATCAGCCCCAGCATTTT
TRBJ2-7 NA NA TRBV9 CASSPPSYEQYF TGTGCCAGCAGCCCTCCCTCCTACGAGCAGTACTTC
TRBJ2-5 NA once TRBV5-1 CASSFDSEETQYF TGCGCCAGCAGCTTCGACAGCGAAGAGACCCAGTACTTC
TRBJ2-1 NA NA TRBV15 CATSRAGQYEDEQFF TGTGCCACCAGCAGAGCCGGACAGTACGAGGATGAGCAGTTCTTC
TRBJ1-3 NA NA TRBV7-8 CASSARPGRRTGYTIYF TGTGCCAGCAGCGCCCGCCCGGGCCGACGAACGGGATACACCATATATTTT
TRBJ1-2 TRBD1 once TRBV7-9 CASSLDRDGYTF TGTGCCAGCAGCCTCGACAGGGATGGCTACACCTTC
TRBJ2-7 NA NA TRBV4-1 CASSAGQPYEQYF TGCGCCAGCAGCGCGGGACAGCCCTACGAGCAGTACTTC
TRBJ2-2 TRBD1 NA TRBV11-3 CASSGQGAAGELFF TGTGCCAGCAGCGGTCAGGGGGCCGCCGGGGAGCTGTTTTTT
TRBJ2-3 NA NA TRBV7-9 CASSFVSTTSTDTQYF TGTGCCAGCAGCTTCGTTAGCACAACTAGCACAGATACGCAGTATTTT
TRBJ2-5 NA NA TRBV5-6 CASSLGRDLGTQYF TGTGCCAGCAGCTTGGGCCGTGACTTAGGGACCCAGTACTTC
TRBJ1-4 NA NA TRBV27 CASSFFSGGELFF TGTGCCAGCAGTTTTTTCTCGGGGGGGGAACTGTTTTTT
TRBJ1-2 NA NA TRBV5-5 CASSLGHRSGYTF TGTGCCAGCAGCTTGGGGCATAGGAGCGGCTACACCTTC
TRBJ1-5 TRBD1 NA TRBV27 CASGGQGTSWGNQPQHF TGTGCCAGCGGGGGACAGGGAACTAGTTGGGGCAATCAGCCCCAGCATTTT
TRBJ2-2 TRBD1 NA TRBV19 CASEGFRTGYTGELFF TGTGCCAGCGAAGGGTTTAGGACAGGCTACACCGGGGAGCTGTTTTTT
TRBJ2-5 NA NA TRBV27 CASSLARGETQYF TGTGCCAGCAGTTTAGCGAGAGGGGAGACCCAGTACTTC
TRBJ1-1 NA NA TRBV6-6 CASSRNTEAFF TGTGCCAGCAGTCGGAACACTGAAGCTTTCTTT
TRBJ2-2 NA many TRBV14 CASSQLDKYPPGELFF TGTGCCAGCAGCCAACTTGACAAATACCCTCCCGGGGAGCTGTTTTTT
TRBJ2-3 TRBD2 once TRBV15 CATSGLAGTGTDTQYF TGTGCCACCAGCGGACTAGCGGGGACGGGCACAGATACGCAGTATTTT
TRBJ2-7 TRBD1 NA TRBV19 CASSISGTGISYEQYF TGTGCCAGTAGTATCTCCGGGACAGGGATCTCCTACGAGCAGTACTTC
TRBJ1-1 NA NA TRBV6-6 CASISPVMNTEAFF TGTGCCAGCATTTCCCCAGTAATGAACACTGAAGCTTTCTTT
TRBJ1-5 TRBD1 NA TRBV15 CATSLDRGLVQPQHF TGTGCCACCAGCCTCGACAGGGGGCTGGTTCAGCCCCAGCATTTT
TRBJ1-3 NA NA TRBV5-8 CASSFVQGIKPSGNTIYF TGTGCCAGCAGCTTTGTACAGGGAATTAAACCCTCTGGAAACACCATATATTTT
TRBJ1-4 NA NA TRBV5-6 CASSFWRTNEKLFF TGTGCCAGCAGCTTCTGGAGGACTAATGAAAAACTGTTTTTT
TRBJ1-2 NA NA TRBV6-1 CASRNSNYGYTF TGTGCCAGCAGGAACTCTAACTATGGCTACACCTTC
TRBJ1-1 TRBD1 NA TRBV18 CASSLQGNANTEAFF TGTGCCAGCTCACTACAGGGGAACGCGAACACTGAAGCTTTCTTT
TRBJ1-2 TRBD1 NA TRBV9 CASSAGQLSYGYTF TGTGCCAGCAGCGCGGGACAGTTAAGCTATGGCTACACCTTC
TRBJ2-7 TRBD1 NA TRBV9 CASSVSGQGREQYF TGTGCCAGCAGCGTATCTGGACAGGGGCGGGAGCAGTACTTC
TRBJ2-7 TRBD1 NA TRBV18 CASSPQQGITYEQYF TGTGCCAGCTCACCTCAACAGGGGATTACCTACGAGCAGTACTTC
TRBJ2-6 TRBD1 once TRBV2 CASCRDRVYSGANVLTF TGTGCCAGCTGCAGGGACAGGGTTTACTCTGGGGCCAACGTCCTGACTTTC
TRBJ1-1 NA few TRBV7-2 CASSSELEAFF TGTGCCAGTTCGTCCGAACTAGAAGCTTTCTTT
TRBJ2-3 NA NA TRBV19 CASSDRVPDTQYF TGTGCCAGTAGTGACCGGGTCCCAGATACGCAGTATTTT
TRBJ2-3 TRBD1 NA TRBV27 CASSLFRDRGTDTQYF TGTGCCAGCAGTTTATTCCGGGACAGGGGCACAGATACGCAGTATTTT
TRBJ1-6 NA NA TRBV7-9 CASSRLGGLDSPLHF TGTGCCAGCAGCCGACTCGGGGGGCTCGATTCACCCCTCCACTTT
TRBJ1-3 NA NA TRBV7-2 CASSLGGWGSRISGNTIYF TGTGCCAGCAGCTTAGGAGGTTGGGGCAGCCGAATATCTGGAAACACCATATATTTT
TRBJ1-6 NA NA TRBV29-1 CSAGDGGNSPLHF TGCAGCGCCGGAGATGGAGGGAATTCACCCCTCCACTTT
TRBJ2-2 TRBD1 NA TRBV5-6 CASRKGAGNTGELFF TGTGCCAGCAGGAAGGGGGCGGGGAACACCGGGGAGCTGTTTTTT
TRBJ2-4 NA NA TRBV27 CASTTVSQDRRNIQYF TGTGCCAGCACCACGGTGTCCCAAGACAGGCGAAACATTCAGTACTTC
TRBJ1-1 NA NA TRBV29-1 CSVIRNTEAFF TGCAGCGTAATTCGGAACACTGAAGCTTTCTTT
TRBJ2-1 NA NA TRBV7-9 CASSLAVRVTDEQFF TGTGCCAGCAGCTTAGCGGTAAGAGTTACGGATGAGCAGTTCTTC
TRBJ2-4 NA NA TRBV27 CASSQQGIAKNIQYF TGTGCCAGCAGTCAACAGGGAATAGCCAAAAACATTCAGTACTTC
TRBJ1-5 NA NA TRBV19 CASSQTHSQPQHF TGTGCCAGTAGTCAGACACATAGTCAGCCCCAGCATTTT
TRBJ1-1 TRBD1 NA TRBV6-5 CASSYPTGTANTEAFF TGTGCCAGCAGTTACCCAACCGGGACAGCTAACACTGAAGCTTTCTTT
TRBJ2-7 TRBD2 NA TRBV7-8 CASSLIFGGGYEQYF TGTGCCAGCAGCTTAATTTTTGGCGGGGGATACGAGCAGTACTTC